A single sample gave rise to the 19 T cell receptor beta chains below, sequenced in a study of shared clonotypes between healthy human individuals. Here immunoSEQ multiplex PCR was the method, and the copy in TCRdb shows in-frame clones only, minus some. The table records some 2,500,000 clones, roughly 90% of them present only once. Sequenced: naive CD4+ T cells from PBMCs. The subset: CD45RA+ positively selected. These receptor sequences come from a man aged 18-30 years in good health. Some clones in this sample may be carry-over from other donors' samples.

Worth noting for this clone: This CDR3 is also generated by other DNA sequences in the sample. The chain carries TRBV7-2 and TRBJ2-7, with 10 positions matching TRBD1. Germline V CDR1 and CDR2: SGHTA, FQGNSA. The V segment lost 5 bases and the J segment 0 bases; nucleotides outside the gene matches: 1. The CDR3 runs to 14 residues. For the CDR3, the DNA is TGTGCCAGCAGCCGGGACAGGGGCTCCTACGAGCAGTACTTC. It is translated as CASSRDRGSYEQYF.

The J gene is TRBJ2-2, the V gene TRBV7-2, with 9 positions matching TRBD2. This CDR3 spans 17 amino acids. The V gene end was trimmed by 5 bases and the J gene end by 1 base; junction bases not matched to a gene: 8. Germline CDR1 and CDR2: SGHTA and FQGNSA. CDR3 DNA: TGTGCCAGCAGCAAAAGAGCGGGGGGCTGGAACACCGGGGAGCTGTTTTTT. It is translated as CASSKRAGGWNTGELFF. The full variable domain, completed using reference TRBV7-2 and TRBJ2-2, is GAGVSQSPSNKVTEKGKDVELRCDPISGHTALYWYRQSLGQGLEFLIYFQGNSAPDKSGLPSDRFSAERTGGSVSTLTIQRTQQEDSAVYLCASSKRAGGWNTGELFFGEGSRLTVL.

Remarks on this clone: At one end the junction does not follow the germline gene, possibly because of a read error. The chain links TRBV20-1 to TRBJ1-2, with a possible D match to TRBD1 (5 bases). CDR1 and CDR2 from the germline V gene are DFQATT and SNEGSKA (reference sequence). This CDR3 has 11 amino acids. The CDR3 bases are TGCAGTGGGGCGTTGGCAGGGCCCCTAGCCTTC. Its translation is CSGALAGPLAF.

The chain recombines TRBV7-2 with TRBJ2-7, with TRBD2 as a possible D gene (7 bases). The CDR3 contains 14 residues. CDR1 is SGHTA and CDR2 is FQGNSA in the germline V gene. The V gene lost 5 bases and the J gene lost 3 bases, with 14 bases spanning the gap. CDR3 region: CASSRGGLGYEQYF. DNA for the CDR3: TGTGCCAGCAGCAGGGGGGGCCTAGGCTACGAGCAGTACTTC.

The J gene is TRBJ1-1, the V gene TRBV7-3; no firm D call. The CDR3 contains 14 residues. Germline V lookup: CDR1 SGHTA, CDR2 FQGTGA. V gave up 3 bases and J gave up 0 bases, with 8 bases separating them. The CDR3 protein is CASSFEVLNTEAFF. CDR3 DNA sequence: TGTGCCAGCAGCTTCGAGGTCCTGAACACTGAAGCTTTCTTT.

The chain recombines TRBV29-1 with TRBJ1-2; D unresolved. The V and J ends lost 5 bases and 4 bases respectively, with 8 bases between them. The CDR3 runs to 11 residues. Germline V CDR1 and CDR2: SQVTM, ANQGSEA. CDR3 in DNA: TGCAGCGTTTTCCTGAGCTATGGCTACACCTTC. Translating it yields CSVFLSYGYTF.

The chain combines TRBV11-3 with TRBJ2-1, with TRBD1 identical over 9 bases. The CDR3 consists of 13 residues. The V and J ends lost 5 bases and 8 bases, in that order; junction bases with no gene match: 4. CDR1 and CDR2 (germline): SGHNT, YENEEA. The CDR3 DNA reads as TGTGCCAGCAGCGGCAGGACAGGGGATGAGCAGTTCTTC. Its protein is CASSGRTGDEQFF. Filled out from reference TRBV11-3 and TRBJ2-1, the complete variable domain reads EAGVVQSPRYKIIEKKQPVAFWCNPISGHNTLYWYLQNLGQGPELLIRYENEEAVDDSQLPKDRFSAERLKGVDSTLKIQPAELGDSAVYLCASSGRTGDEQFFGPGTRLTVL.

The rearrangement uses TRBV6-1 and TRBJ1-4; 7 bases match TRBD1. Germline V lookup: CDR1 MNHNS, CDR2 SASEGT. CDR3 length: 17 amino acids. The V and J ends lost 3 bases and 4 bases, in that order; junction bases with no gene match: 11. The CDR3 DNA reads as TGTGCCAGCAGTGATTCCCACCTACAGGGGAATAATGAAAAACTGTTTTTT. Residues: CASSDSHLQGNNEKLFF.

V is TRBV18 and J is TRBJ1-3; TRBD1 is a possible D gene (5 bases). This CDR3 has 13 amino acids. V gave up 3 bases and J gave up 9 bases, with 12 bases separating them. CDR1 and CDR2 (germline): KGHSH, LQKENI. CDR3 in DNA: TGTGCCAGCTCACCGGGGACCTTGCGCACCATATATTTT. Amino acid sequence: CASSPGTLRTIYF.

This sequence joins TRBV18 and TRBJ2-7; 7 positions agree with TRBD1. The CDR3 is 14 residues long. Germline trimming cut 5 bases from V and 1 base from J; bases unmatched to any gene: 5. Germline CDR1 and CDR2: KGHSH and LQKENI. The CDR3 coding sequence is TGTGCCAGCTCAAACCGGGACAGATCCTACGAGCAGTACTTC. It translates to CASSNRDRSYEQYF.

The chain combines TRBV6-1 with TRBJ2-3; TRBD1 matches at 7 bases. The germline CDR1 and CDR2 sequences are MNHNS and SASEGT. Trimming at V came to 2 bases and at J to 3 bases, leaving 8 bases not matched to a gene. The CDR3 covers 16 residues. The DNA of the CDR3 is TGTGCCAGCAGTGAAAGGCACAGGGGAACTACAGATACGCAGTATTTT. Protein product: CASSERHRGTTDTQYF.

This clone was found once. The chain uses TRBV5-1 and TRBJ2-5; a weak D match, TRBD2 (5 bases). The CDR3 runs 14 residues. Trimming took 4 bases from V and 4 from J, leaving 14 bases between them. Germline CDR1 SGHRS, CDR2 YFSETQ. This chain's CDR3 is CASSTPSGLETQYF. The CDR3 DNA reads TGCGCCAGCAGCACCCCCAGCGGCCTAGAGACCCAGTACTTC.

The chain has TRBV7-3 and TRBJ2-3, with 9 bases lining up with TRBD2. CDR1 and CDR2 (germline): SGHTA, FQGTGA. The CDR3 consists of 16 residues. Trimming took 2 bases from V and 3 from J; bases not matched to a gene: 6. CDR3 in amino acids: CASSLAGTSPTDTQYF. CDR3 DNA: TGTGCCAGCAGCTTAGCCGGGACTAGCCCGACAGATACGCAGTATTTT.

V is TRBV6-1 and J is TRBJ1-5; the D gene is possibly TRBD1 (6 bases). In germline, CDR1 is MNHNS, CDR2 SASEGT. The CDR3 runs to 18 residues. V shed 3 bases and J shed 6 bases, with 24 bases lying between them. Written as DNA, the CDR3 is TGTGCCAGCAGTGACATATACTCCGACGGGGGCCGCGGTCAGCCCCAGCATTTT. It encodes CASSDIYSDGGRGQPQHF.

The CDR3 DNA sequence: TGTGCCAGCAGCTTAGATGTGCTAGCGGGGAACAATGAGCAGTTCTTC. It translates to CASSLDVLAGNNEQFF. The genes are TRBV11-3 and TRBJ2-1; TRBD2 agrees at 9 bases. Germline assignment: CDR1 SGHNT and CDR2 YENEEA. J was trimmed by 5 bases and V by 0 bases; bases with no gene match: 5. CDR3 length: 16 residues.

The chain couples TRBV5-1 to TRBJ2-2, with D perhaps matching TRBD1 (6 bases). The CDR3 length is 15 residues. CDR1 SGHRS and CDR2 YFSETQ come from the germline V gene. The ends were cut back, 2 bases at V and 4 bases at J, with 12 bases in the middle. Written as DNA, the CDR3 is TGCGCCAGCAGCTTCACAGGGCAGGGCACCGGGGAGCTGTTTTTT. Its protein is CASSFTGQGTGELFF.

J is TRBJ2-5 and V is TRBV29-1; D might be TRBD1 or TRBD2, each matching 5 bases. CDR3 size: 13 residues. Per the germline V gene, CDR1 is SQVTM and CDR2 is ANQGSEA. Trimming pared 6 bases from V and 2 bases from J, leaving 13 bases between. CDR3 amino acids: CSVKGRIQETQYF. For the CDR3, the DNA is TGCAGCGTGAAGGGACGGATACAAGAGACCCAGTACTTC.

CDR3 amino acids: CASSLVGIAGGRSGELFF. The CDR3 DNA is TGTGCCAGCAGCTTAGTTGGTATAGCGGGAGGGCGCAGCGGGGAGCTGTTTTTT. V is TRBV7-6 and J is TRBJ2-2, with 11 bases matching TRBD2. The CDR3 loop spans 18 amino acids. Germline lookup yields CDR1 SGHVS and CDR2 FNYEAQ. V was clipped by 1 base and J by 7 bases; unmatched bases: 11.

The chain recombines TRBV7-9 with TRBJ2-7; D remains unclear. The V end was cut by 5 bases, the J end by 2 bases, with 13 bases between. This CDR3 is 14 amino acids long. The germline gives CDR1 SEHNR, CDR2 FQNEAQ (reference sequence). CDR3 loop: CASSQTGGPYEQYF. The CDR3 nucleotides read TGTGCCAGCAGCCAGACCGGTGGCCCCTACGAGCAGTACTTC.